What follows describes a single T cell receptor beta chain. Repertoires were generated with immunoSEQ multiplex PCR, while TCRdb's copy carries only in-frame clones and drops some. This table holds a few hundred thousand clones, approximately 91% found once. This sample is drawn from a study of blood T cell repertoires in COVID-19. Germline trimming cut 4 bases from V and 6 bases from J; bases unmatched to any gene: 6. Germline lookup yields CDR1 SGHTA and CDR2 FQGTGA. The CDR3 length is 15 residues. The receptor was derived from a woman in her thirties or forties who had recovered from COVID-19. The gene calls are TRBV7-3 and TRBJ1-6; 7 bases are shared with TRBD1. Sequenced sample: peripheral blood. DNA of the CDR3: TGTGCCAGCAGCTCGACGGGACAGAGTAATTCACCCCTCCACTTT. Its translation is CASSSTGQSNSPLHF.